Reported below is one TCR beta chain. Its cognate antigen has yet to be identified. Qualities for individual bases were not recorded, and no much larger clone is one base off. For sequencing, an Illumina NovaSeq 6000 was employed. TCRalpha and TCRbeta cDNA libraries were constructed by 5'RACE with constant-segment primers, with sample barcodes and unique molecular identifiers being introduced. RNA was extracted from every sample with Trizol reagent. The libraries were amplified in two PCR steps, and the second step added a second sample barcode and Illumina TruSeq adapters. Sequencing of libraries was performed on an Illumina NovaSeq with 2 x 150 bp paired-end reads. Under the source paper's analysis protocol: With migec v1.2.7, reads were demultiplexed and then collapsed into UMI-guided consensus sequences. Using mixcr v2.1.11, UMI consensuses were aligned to TRA and TRB V and J templates and then assembled into clonotypes. A clonotype was counted as expanded or contracted only if both edgeR and NoisET called the change significant, with noise models trained on biological replicates. For edgeR calls, the thresholds were a false discovery rate-adjusted p below 0.01 and a log2 fold-change of 1. As an exploratory analysis of dynamics, max-normalized trajectories of the 1000 most abundant clonotypes were examined by PCA with hierarchical clustering. Separately sequenced CD4+ and CD8+ repertoires were used to assign the CD4 or CD8 phenotype of responding clones. TCRdb reanalyzed the raw reads on its own, using fastp at Q25 for trimming and MiXCR for clone calling, and kept in-frame beta chains. Every distinct CDR3 protein forms one entry, paired with its most common genes and DNA. In this record, the V and J calls reflect TCRdb's handling and not the investigators' own analysis. Here the sample has over 300,000 distinct CDR3 sequences; approximately 22% occur a single time. Roughly 21% of the sample belongs to the ten largest clones.

Ficoll-Paque density gradient centrifugation was used to isolate PBMCs. The sample is drawn from a study of T-cell memory formation after mild COVID-19 (dated by TCRdb to about 2021). A note on the overall study: TCR sequence clusters from the two donors were largely donor specific. T-cell clones expanding and contracting after mild COVID-19 in two donors were tracked by longitudinal TCRalpha and TCRbeta repertoire sequencing. The cohort comprised two young, previously healthy adult volunteers, one female and one male.

CDR1 and CDR2 are read off the germline V gene as SNHLY and FYNNEI. V has 10 bases trimmed and J has 7 bases trimmed; junction bases matching no gene number 7. From the cysteine through the phenylalanine, the CDR3 covers 13 amino acids. The entry retains the CDR3 DNA only, 39 bases that are in frame from base 1. The research as a whole found: Contracting CD4+ clones were found mainly in CM and EM memory subsets, while CD8+ clones were enriched in EMRA. SARS-CoV-2 specificity of the second-wave clones peaking on day 37 was not confirmed. The study included only two mild cases, and larger cohorts that include severe cases with pre-infection samples were judged to be necessary. Clones contracting from day 15 to 85 had balanced CD4/CD8 phenotypes, while a second wave expanding from day 15 to 37 was biased towards CD4+. Some responding clones were detected in pre-infection memory, suggesting pre-existing cross-reactive memory T cells joined the SARS-CoV-2 response.

The specimen sequenced was PBMCs or a T cell subset sorted from them (not recorded which). The chain is assembled from TRBV2 and TRBJ2-1, and 10 junction bases match TRBD1. This clonotype was sampled from a man aged 18 to 29 who had mild COVID-19 (a few samples of this study predate the infection). The sample titles of this study are shuffled in the database, so cell type and time point are left out; the donor was told from shared clones. CDR3 region: CAIDRGLLNEQFF. The DNA sequence reads TGTGCCATCGACAGGGGGCTGTTGAATGAGCAGTTCTTC.